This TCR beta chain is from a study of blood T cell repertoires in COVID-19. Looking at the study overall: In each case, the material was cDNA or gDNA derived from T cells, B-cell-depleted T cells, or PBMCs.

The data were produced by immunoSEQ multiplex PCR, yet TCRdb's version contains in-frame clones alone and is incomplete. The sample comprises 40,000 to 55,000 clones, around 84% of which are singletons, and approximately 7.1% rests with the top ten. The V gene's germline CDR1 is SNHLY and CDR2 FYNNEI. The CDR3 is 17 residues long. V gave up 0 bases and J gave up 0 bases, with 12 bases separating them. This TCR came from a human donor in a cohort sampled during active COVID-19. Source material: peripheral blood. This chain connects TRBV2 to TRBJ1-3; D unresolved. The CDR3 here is CASSEASLFRSGNTIYF. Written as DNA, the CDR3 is TGTGCCAGCAGTGAAGCGAGTTTATTTCGCTCTGGAAACACCATATATTTT.